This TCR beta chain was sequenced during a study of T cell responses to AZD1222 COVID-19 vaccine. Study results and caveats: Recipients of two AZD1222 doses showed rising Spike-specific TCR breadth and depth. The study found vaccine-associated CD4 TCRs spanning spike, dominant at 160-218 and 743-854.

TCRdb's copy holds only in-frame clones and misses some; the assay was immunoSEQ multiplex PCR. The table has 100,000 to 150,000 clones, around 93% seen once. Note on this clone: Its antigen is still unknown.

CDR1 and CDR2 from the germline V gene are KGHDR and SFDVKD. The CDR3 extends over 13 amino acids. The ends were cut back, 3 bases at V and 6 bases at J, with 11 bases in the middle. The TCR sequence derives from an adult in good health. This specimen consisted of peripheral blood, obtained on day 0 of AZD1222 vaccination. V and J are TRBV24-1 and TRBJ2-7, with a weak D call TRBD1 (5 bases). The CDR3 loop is CATSDQGAGEQYF. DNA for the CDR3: TGTGCCACCAGTGATCAAGGGGCTGGCGAGCAGTACTTC.